This TCR beta chain was captured in a study of T cell responses to AZD1222 COVID-19 vaccine. Germline values: CDR1 MDHEN, CDR2 SYDVKM. This CDR3 has 13 residues. The trim removed 8 bases at V and 5 bases at J, leaving 8 bases unmatched. Here immunoSEQ multiplex PCR was the method, and the copy in TCRdb shows in-frame clones only, minus some. The sample contains approximately 79,000 clones, approximately 86% of which appear only once. The specimen comprised peripheral blood, sampled on day 0 of AZD1222 vaccination. The clonotype comes from an adult in good health. This chain links TRBV28 with TRBJ2-7; TRBD1 matches 8 bases. In DNA form, the CDR3 reads TGTGCCAGCCGGCAACAGGGGGTCAACGAGCAGTACTTC. Its translation: CASRQQGVNEQYF. The whole variable domain, remainder taken from reference TRBV28 and TRBJ2-7, is DVKVTQSSRYLVKRTGEKVFLECVQDMDHENMFWYRQDPGLGLRLIYFSYDVKMKEKGDIPEGYSVSREKKERFSLILESASTNQTSMYLCASRQQGVNEQYFGPGTRLTVT.